One and the same sample provided the 6 T cell receptor beta chains below, sequenced in a study of blood T cells in healthy people across ages (dated by TCRdb to the mid-2010s). The library was built by means of 5' RACE. TCRdb records Illumina HiSeq 2500 as the sequencer. The second PCR ran for about 6 to 12 cycles and used a J-beta primer mix along with a sample-barcoded 5' primer. TCRdb applied fastp at Q25 and MiXCR to the public reads, then kept only in-frame beta chains. All rows with the same CDR3 protein become a single entry with the most common DNA and genes. A total of 450,000 to 650,000 distinct CDR3 sequences appear in this sample, less than 25% of them only once. Approximately 8.7% of the sample is in the top ten clones. This sample was also put to use in a study of T cells of mothers and their children.

Sequencing was performed on blood. Receptors originate from a boy younger than 18 in good health.

The chain employs TRBV5-6 and TRBJ1-1; D is possibly TRBD1 (6 bases). The germline CDR1 and CDR2 sequences are SGHDT and YYEEEE. The CDR3 has 13 amino acids. The V gene lost 5 bases and the J gene lost 1 base, with 9 bases spanning the gap. The CDR3 is CASRLTGNTEAFF. The CDR3, as DNA: TGTGCCAGCAGACTGACAGGGAACACTGAAGCTTTCTTT.

This clonotype was counted at least ten times. The gene calls are TRBV28 and TRBJ2-7; 8 bases are shared with TRBD1. Per germline, CDR1 MDHEN and CDR2 SYDVKM. Unmatched junction bases numbered 14, after V lost 6 bases and J lost 7 bases. The CDR3 is 15 amino acids. CDR3 DNA: TGTGCCAGCAGCTTAGGGCGCAGGGGGCTTCAGGAGCAGTACTTC. It encodes CASSLGRRGLQEQYF.

The chain recombines TRBV29-1 with TRBJ2-5; D is ambiguous. The CDR3 runs to 12 residues. The V end lost 3 bases, the J end lost 0 bases, and 5 bases lay between the germline ends. Germline V gene data show CDR1 as SQVTM and CDR2 as ANQGSEA. The CDR3 reads CSVDGNQETQYF. The CDR3 DNA is TGCAGCGTTGACGGAAACCAAGAGACCCAGTACTTC.

The sample holds a few counts of this clonotype. This chain uses TRBV7-3 with TRBJ2-1; 7 positions match TRBD1. The DNA end is a closer match to TRBJ2-5, so the J assignment may be wrong. The CDR3 loop spans 13 amino acids. Germline lookup yields CDR1 SGHTA and CDR2 FQGTGA. CDR3: CASSPGPTGAQYF. Written as DNA, the CDR3 is TGTGCCAGCAGCCCCGGACCAACAGGGGCCCAGTACTTC.

The chain links TRBV5-6 to TRBJ1-1; no clear D. The V gene's germline CDR1 is SGHDT and CDR2 YYEEEE. V shed 0 bases and J shed 6 bases, with 9 bases lying between them. The CDR3 spans 13 residues. As DNA, the CDR3 is TGTGCCAGCAGCTTGGTTCGAGGATCTGAAGCTTTCTTT. It specifies CASSLVRGSEAFF.

This clonotype has more than one count but fewer than ten. V and J are TRBV19 and TRBJ2-4, with D possibly TRBD2 on 5 matching bases. V was pared by 7 bases and J by 0 bases, with 13 bases between. CDR3 length: 15 amino acids. Germline values: CDR1 LNHDA, CDR2 SQIVND (reference sequence). The CDR3 spells CASTARGIAKNIQYF. For the CDR3, the DNA is TGTGCCAGTACGGCCCGAGGGATAGCCAAAAACATTCAGTACTTC.